This is a list of T cell receptor beta chains from one sample in a study of cytomegalovirus exposure and HLA in healthy donors. Assay: immunoSEQ multiplex PCR; the TCRdb copy retains only in-frame clones and omits some. The sample has more than 30,000 clones. Sequences were obtained from PBMCs. The receptors stem from a man aged 35 to 55 in good health and CMV-seropositive. The CDR3 runs from the conserved cysteine through the conserved F or W. D genes are given only for firm matches.

TRBD2 | TRBJ2-5 | TRBV5-1 | TGCGCCAGCAGCCGCCGACCCGGGACTAGCGAAGAGACCCAGTACTTC | CASSRRPGTSEETQYF
TRBD1 | TRBJ2-5 | TRBV7-3 | TGTGCCAGCAGCAACAGGGGGGAGACCCAGTACTTC | CASSNRGETQYF
TRBD1 | TRBJ2-7 | TRBV5-1 | TGCGCCAGCAGCTTGGGGACAGGGTCCAACTACGAGCAGTACTTC | CASSLGTGSNYEQYF
TRBD2 | TRBJ2-1 | TRBV5-4 | TGTGCCAGCACCAGAACTAGCGGGAGTTACAATGAGCAGTTCTTC | CASTRTSGSYNEQFF
TRBD2 | TRBJ2-7 | TRBV28 | TGTGCCATGGGGGCGGGAGGCGAGCAGTACTTC | CAMGAGGEQYF
TRBD2 | TRBJ2-4 | TRBV20-1 | TGCAGTGCTAGAACTAGCGATCTTCAGTACTTC | CSARTSDLQYF
. | TRBJ1-5 | TRBV27 | TGTGCCAGCAGATTGTATGGCAATCAGCCCCAGCATTTT | CASRLYGNQPQHF
. | TRBJ2-7 | TRBV21-1 | TGTGCCAGCAGCAAACGGTCCGGGACAGGGACACCCTACGAGCAGTACTTC | CASSKRSGTGTPYEQYF
. | TRBJ2-1 | TRBV30 | TGTGCCCGAACCGGTAGAAGCTCCTACAATGAGCAGTTCTTC | CARTGRSSYNEQFF
. | TRBJ2-5 | TRBV6-6 | TGTGCCAGCGGTAGGGGGTCAGAGACCCAGTACTTC | CASGRGSETQYF
TRBD1 | TRBJ1-1 | TRBV6-1 | TGTGCCAGCAGTGCGGTAGGACAGGGAAACACTGAAGCTTTCTTT | CASSAVGQGNTEAFF
. | TRBJ2-7 | TRBV6-1 | TGTGCCATCAGTGCCAGCGGAGTCCAAGGCGAGCAGTACTTC | CAISASGVQGEQYF
. | TRBJ2-2 | TRBV5-8 | TGTGCCAGCAGCTTGGGACAGAACACCGGGGAGCTGTTTTTT | CASSLGQNTGELFF